These 2 T cell receptor beta chains share one sample of origin, sequenced in a study of a mutant IDH1 vaccine in newly diagnosed glioma. No antigen has been identified for these receptors. Stated time point: week 5, during vaccination. Every vaccination contained 300 ug of the mutant IDH1 20-mer peptide and was paired with topical imiquimod. The data were produced by immunoSEQ multiplex PCR, yet TCRdb's version contains in-frame clones alone and is incomplete. The sample lists some 25,000 clones, about 76% occurring once. The specimen comprised PBMCs, sampled from a glioma patient whose treatment included an IDH1 peptide vaccine. These receptors all come from a man in his forties with glioma.

The chain has TRBV19 and TRBJ2-7, with 12 bases lining up with TRBD2. This CDR3 comprises 14 residues. The V gene's germline CDR1 is LNHDA and CDR2 SQIVND (reference sequence). The V and J ends lost 2 bases and 10 bases, in that order; junction bases with no gene match: 6. DNA of the CDR3: TGTGCCAGTAGTATAAGACTAGCGGGAGAAACTCAGTACTTC. Amino acids: CASSIRLAGETQYF.

J is TRBJ2-1 and V is TRBV10-1; 9 bases are a match to TRBD1. This CDR3 region has 13 residues. Trimming took 6 bases from V and 9 from J; bases not matched to a gene: 6. The germline V gene encodes CDR1 WNHNN and CDR2 SYGVQD (reference sequence). This CDR3 reads CASSRTGEGEQFF. In DNA, the CDR3 is TGCGCCAGCAGCCGGACAGGGGAAGGTGAGCAGTTCTTC.